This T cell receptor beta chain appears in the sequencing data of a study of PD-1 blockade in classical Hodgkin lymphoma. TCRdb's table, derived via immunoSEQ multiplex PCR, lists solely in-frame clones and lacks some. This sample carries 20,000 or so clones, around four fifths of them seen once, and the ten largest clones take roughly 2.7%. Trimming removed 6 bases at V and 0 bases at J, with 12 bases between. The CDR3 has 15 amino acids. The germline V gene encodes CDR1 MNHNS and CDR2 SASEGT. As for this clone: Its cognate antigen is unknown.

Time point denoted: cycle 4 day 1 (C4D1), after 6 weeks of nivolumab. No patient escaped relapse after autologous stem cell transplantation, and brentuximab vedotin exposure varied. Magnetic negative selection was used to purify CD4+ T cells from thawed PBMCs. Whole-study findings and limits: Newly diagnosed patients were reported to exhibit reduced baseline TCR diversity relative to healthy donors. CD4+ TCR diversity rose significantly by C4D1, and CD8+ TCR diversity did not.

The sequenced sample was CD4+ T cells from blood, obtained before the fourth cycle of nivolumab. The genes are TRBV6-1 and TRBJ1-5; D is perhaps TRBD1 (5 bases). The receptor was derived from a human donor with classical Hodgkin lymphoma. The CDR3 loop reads CASRATEHSNQPQHF. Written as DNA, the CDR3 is TGTGCCAGCAGGGCGACAGAACATAGCAATCAGCCCCAGCATTTT.